This T cell receptor (beta chain) was profiled in a study of blood T cell repertoires in COVID-19 (dated by TCRdb to about 2020). Notes on the research overall: Samples from collaborators originated in the United States, Italy and Spain and spanned both the acute and convalescent phases of COVID-19. Deeply sampled blood TCRbeta repertoires from subjects exposed to, actively infected with, or recovered from COVID-19 were included in the dataset. The repertoires were released in a freely available public database intended as a resource for research on the immune response to SARS-CoV-2. The material from the prospective study consisted of cDNA or gDNA derived from T cells, B-cell-depleted T cells, or PBMCs. Where HLA class I and class II types were available, the types were taken from metadata supplied by the sample provider, not from assay-based typing. A de-identified subject ID, COVID-19 status, age in years and sex were almost always included in the sample metadata. The samples were drawn from two sources: the first 160 participants of the ongoing ImmuneRACE study, and 1,000 to 1,500 subjects contributed by 6 global collaborators. General findings and caveats noted by the study authors: How much clinical and demographic metadata was included differed by source and by participant, and the metadata was provided uncurated.

TCRbeta CDR3 regions were amplified from genomic DNA by means of the immunoSEQ Assay, a bias-controlled multiplex PCR. In the source study's methods: Within the assay, amplification of reference gene primers was used to estimate how many nucleated cells each sample contained. To quantify the absolute abundance of each unique TCRbeta CDR3 rearrangement, sequence reads were collapsed and filtered. For each sample, productive Simpson clonality was calculated as the square root of Simpson's diversity index over productive rearrangements. As stored in TCRdb, this immuneACCESS dataset retains in-frame rearrangements with V and J assigned. A fraction of the clones does not appear; measured against another copy, unresolved V genes explain less than half of the discrepancy, and the remainder lacks a known reason. V and J calls and clone size are those listed in that table; D and trimming were worked out from the DNA. Recorded for this sample are some 130,000 clones; about 89% of them occurred a single time. Jointly, the top ten make up 10% to 12% of the sample.

Worth noting for this clone: There is no known antigen for this receptor. Base qualities are not recorded, but no much larger clone differs from it by a single base.

One collaborating source in Seattle enrolled patients during active infection and followed them longitudinally through the course of disease. Collaborating institutions collected whole blood in K2EDTA tubes following their own protocols. For TCRbeta analysis, collaborators shipped samples as frozen whole blood, isolated PBMCs, or DNA extracted from either of those sample types. The sample consisted of peripheral blood. This receptor was taken from a woman in her seventies with COVID-19, enrolled during active disease.

The DNA is as follows: TGTGCCAGCAGTTTAGAGGGACAGGGGATGACTGAAGCTTTCTTT. It is translated as CASSLEGQGMTEAFF. Here the chain combines TRBV28 and TRBJ1-1, and 10 bases in between align with TRBD1. V is pruned by 2 bases and J by 5 bases, leaving 5 bases of the junction without a gene match. Based on the germline V gene, the CDR1 and CDR2 sequences are MDHEN and SYDVKM. From its cysteine to its phenylalanine, the CDR3 spans 15 amino acids. Only CDR3 DNA is held: 45 bases, read in frame from base 1.